This T cell receptor (beta chain) originates from a study of cytomegalovirus exposure and HLA in healthy donors. Regarding the study as a whole: Available immune exposure information covered CMV serostatus only. Using a false discovery rate of 0.05, a later analysis showed that 16,951 TCR beta sequences were associated with HLA alleles.

Both 60 Vbeta primers and 13 Jbeta primers went into the PCR. Under the authors' procedure: Later analysis identified approximately 80 million unique TCR beta chains, 10 million to 12 million shared. Data came from immunoSEQ multiplex PCR; TCRdb stores just in-frame clones and leaves some out. The V and J calls and the clone size are those of that table, but D and trimming were determined from the DNA. The sample carries around 180,000 clones, 71% recorded once. Trimming removed 3 bases at V and 8 bases at J, with 13 bases between. This CDR3 region has 12 residues. Germline loops: CDR1 SQVTM, CDR2 ANQGSEA. Regarding this clone: The antigen is not known.

The V gene is TRBV29-1, the J gene TRBJ1-1; a weak D match, TRBD1 (5 bases). The clonotype comes from a girl aged 5-17 years in good health and CMV-seronegative. Sequenced material: PBMCs. The CDR3 DNA reads TGCAGCGTTGACAGGGCTTCTACCGAAGCTTTCTTT. Amino acid sequence: CSVDRASTEAFF.